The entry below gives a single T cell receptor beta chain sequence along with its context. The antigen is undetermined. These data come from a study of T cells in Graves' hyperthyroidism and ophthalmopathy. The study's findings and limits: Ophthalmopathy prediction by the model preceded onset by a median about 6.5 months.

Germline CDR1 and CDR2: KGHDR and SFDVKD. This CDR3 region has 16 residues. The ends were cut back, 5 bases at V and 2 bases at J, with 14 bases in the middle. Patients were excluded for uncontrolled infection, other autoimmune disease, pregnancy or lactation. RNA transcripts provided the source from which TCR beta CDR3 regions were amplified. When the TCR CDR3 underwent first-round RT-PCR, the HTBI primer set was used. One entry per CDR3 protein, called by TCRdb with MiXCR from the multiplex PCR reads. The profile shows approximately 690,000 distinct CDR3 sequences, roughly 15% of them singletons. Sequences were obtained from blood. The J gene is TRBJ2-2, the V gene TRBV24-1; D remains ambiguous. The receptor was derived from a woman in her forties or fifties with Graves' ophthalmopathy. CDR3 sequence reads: CATSALRPVNTGELFF. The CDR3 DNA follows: TGTGCCACCAGTGCACTCCGACCAGTCAACACCGGGGAGCTGTTTTTT.